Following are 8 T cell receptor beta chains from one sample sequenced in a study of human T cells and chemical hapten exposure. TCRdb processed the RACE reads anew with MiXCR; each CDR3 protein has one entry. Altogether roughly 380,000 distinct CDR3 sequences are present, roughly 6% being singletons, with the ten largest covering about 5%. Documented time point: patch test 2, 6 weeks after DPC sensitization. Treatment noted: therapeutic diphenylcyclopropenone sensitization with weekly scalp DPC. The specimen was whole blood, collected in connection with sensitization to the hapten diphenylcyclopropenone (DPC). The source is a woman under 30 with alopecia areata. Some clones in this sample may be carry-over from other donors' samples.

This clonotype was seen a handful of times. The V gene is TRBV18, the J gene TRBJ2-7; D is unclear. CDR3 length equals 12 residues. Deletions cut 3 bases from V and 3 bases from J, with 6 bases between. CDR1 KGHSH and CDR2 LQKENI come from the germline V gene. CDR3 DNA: TGTGCCAGCTCACCCCTAGGCTACGAGCAGTACTTC. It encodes CASSPLGYEQYF.

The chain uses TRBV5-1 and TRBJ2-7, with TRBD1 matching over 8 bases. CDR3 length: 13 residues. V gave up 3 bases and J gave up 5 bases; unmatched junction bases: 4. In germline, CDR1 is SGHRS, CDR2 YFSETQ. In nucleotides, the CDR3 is TGCGCCAGCAGCTCCCAGGGGGCCCACGAGCAGTACTTC. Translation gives CASSSQGAHEQYF.

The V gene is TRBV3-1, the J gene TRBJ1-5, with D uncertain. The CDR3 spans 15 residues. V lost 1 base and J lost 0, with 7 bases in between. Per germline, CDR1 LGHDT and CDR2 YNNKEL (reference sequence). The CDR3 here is CASSQGRFSNQPQHF. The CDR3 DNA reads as TGTGCCAGCAGCCAAGGACGGTTTAGCAATCAGCCCCAGCATTTT.

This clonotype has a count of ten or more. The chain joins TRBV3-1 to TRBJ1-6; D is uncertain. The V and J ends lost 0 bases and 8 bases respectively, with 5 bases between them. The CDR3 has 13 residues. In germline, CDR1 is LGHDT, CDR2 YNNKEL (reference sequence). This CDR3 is CASSQEGDSPLHF. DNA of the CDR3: TGTGCCAGCAGCCAAGAGGGAGATTCACCCCTCCACTTT.

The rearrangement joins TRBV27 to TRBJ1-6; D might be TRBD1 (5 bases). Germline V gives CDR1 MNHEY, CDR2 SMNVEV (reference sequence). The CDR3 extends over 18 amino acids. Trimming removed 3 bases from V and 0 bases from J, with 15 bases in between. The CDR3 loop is CASSFRGGGPSYNSPLHF. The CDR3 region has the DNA TGTGCCAGCAGTTTCCGTGGGGGAGGGCCCTCCTATAATTCACCCCTCCACTTT.

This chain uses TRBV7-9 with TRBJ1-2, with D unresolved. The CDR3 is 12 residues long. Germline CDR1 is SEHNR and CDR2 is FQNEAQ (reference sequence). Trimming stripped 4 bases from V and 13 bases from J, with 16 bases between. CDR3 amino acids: CASSSLRGLGTF. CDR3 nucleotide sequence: TGTGCCAGCAGCTCACTAAGAGGGTTGGGCACCTTC.

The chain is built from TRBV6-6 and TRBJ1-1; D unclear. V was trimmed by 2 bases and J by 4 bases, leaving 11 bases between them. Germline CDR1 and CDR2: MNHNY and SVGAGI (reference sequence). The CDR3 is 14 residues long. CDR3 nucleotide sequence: TGTGCCAGCAGTTACCGGTCTGGAACCACTGAAGCTTTCTTT. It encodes CASSYRSGTTEAFF.

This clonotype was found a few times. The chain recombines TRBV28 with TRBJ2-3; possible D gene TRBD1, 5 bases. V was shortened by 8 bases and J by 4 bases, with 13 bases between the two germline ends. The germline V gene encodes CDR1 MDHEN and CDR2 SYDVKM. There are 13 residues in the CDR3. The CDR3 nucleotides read TGTGCCAGCCTTGGGGCTTTTGCAGATACGCAGTATTTT. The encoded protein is CASLGAFADTQYF.